This TCR beta chain was observed in a study of blood T cell repertoires in COVID-19. Sequenced by immunoSEQ multiplex PCR; TCRdb stores in-frame clones only, minus some. The repertoire holds some 190,000 clones, with roughly 86% as singletons. With regard to this clone: One junction end does not reproduce the germline sequence, and a read error may be involved.

Germline lookup yields CDR1 LNHNV and CDR2 YYDKDF (reference sequence). This CDR3 contains 11 residues. The chain has TRBV15 and TRBJ1-2; D is unresolved. This receptor was taken from a middle-aged woman in a cohort exposed to, infected with or recovered from COVID-19 (not recorded which). Source material: PBMCs or T cells enriched from blood (not recorded which). CDR3 region: CATSKNYRYTF. CDR3 DNA: TGTGCCACCAGTAAGAACTATCGCTACACCTTC.